Following are 29 T cell receptor beta chains from one sample sequenced in a study of neurological immune-mediated disorders. From the 5' RACE reads, TCRdb called clonotypes with MiXCR, one entry per CDR3 protein. This repertoire shows fewer than 35,000 distinct CDR3 sequences, more than 10% found once; its top ten account for about 2.5%. Time point of the sample: longitudinal time-point 2. Source material: PBMCs. All receptors derive from a woman aged 35 to 49 in good health.

This clonotype has only a few counts. This sequence joins TRBV29-1 and TRBJ1-2, with 10 nucleotides matching TRBD1. The CDR3 spans 15 residues. V shed 0 bases, J shed 8 bases, and the junction held 9 bases outside the gene matches. In germline, CDR1 is SQVTM, CDR2 ANQGSEA. The CDR3 coding sequence is TGCAGCGTTGAAGATTGGGACAGGGGATCGGTAGGCTACACCTTC. It translates to CSVEDWDRGSVGYTF.

The chain couples TRBV21-1 to TRBJ1-5. TRBV21-1 is reported as a pseudogene. The CDR3 sequence is 16 residues long. CDR3 residues: CASSKVGQLPIGSQHF. In nucleotides, the CDR3 is TGTGCCAGCAGCAAAGTAGGGCAGCTACCCATCGGGTCCCAGCATTTT.

Regarding this clonotype: Just one base apart from a much larger clone, this may be a read error. The V call is TRBV6-1, the J call TRBJ2-7; D tentatively reads TRBD1 or TRBD2 (6 bases each). The CDR3 is made up of 17 amino acids. CDR1 is MNHNS and CDR2 is SASEGT in the germline V gene. The CDR3 region is CASSEAPAGHLNYEQNF. CDR3 DNA: TGTGCCAGCAGTGAAGCTCCGGCGGGACACCTAAACTACGAGCAGAACTTC.

This clonotype was counted at least ten times. This rearrangement joins TRBV6-2 or TRBV6-3 to TRBJ1-5; no firm D call. Germline V CDR1 and CDR2: MNHEY, SVGEGT. The V end was cut by 6 bases, the J end by 7 bases, with 10 bases between. The CDR3 is 12 amino acids. The CDR3 DNA is TGTGCCAGCAGCCCCGTGCCACAGCCCCAGCATTTT. Translated, it gives CASSPVPQPQHF.

In its sample, this clonotype was seen many times. This chain connects TRBV29-1 to TRBJ2-7, with D uncertain. The CDR3 covers 12 residues. Germline values: CDR1 SQVTM, CDR2 ANQGSEA. Trimming stripped 6 bases from V and 3 bases from J, with 12 bases between. The CDR3 DNA follows: TGCAGCGTCCAACCGGGCCGCTACGAGCAGTACTTC. Translated, it gives CSVQPGRYEQYF.

This chain joins TRBV6-2 or TRBV6-3 and TRBJ2-3; maybe TRBD1 (5 bases). The CDR3 covers 13 residues. V was trimmed by 5 bases and J by 3 bases, leaving 9 bases between them. Germline values: CDR1 MNHEY, CDR2 SVGEGT. The CDR3 loop reads CASSTDRTDTQYF. The DNA of the CDR3 is TGTGCCAGCAGTACCGACAGAACAGATACGCAGTATTTT.

This clonotype came up a few times. The gene calls are TRBV5-1 and TRBJ2-5; a possible D gene is TRBD2 (6 bases). CDR1 is SGHRS, CDR2 YFSETQ, per germline. The CDR3 contains 14 residues. V was clipped by 4 bases and J by 5 bases, with 15 bases between them. This chain's CDR3 is CASSITGTDETQYF. As DNA, the CDR3 is TGCGCCAGCAGCATCACCGGGACTGATGAGACCCAGTACTTC.

Many counts were recorded for this clonotype. The V and J genes are TRBV20-1 and TRBJ1-1, with 8 bases matching TRBD1. The ends lost 5 bases at V and 6 bases at J; junction bases unmatched: 8. The germline V gene has CDR1 DFQATT and CDR2 SNEGSKA (reference sequence). This CDR3 comprises 13 residues. The CDR3 DNA is TGCAGTGCTCCTGACAGGGGTGGGGCTGAAGCTTTCTTT. Protein product: CSAPDRGGAEAFF.

This clonotype came up many times. The CDR3 DNA reads TGTGCCAGCAGTTACGGTCCGAGGGGCCCCAACAATGAGCAGTTCTTC. This gives the protein CASSYGPRGPNNEQFF. This chain joins TRBV6-2 or TRBV6-3 and TRBJ2-1; D tentatively reads TRBD1 or TRBD2 (5 bases each). Trimming shortened V by 2 bases and J by 5 bases, and 16 bases separated the two germline ends. The CDR3 runs to 16 residues. The germline V gene has CDR1 MNHEY and CDR2 SVGEGT.

There are many counts of this clonotype. V usage is TRBV15 and J usage is TRBJ2-3, with 10 bases fitting TRBD2. V dropped 1 base and J dropped 7; count of bases not matched to a gene: 11. The germline CDR1 and CDR2 sequences are LNHNV and YYDKDF (reference sequence). The CDR3 length is 17 residues. The CDR3 DNA is TGTGCCACCAGCAGAGCCGGCGAAGAGCGGGGGGGCAATACGCAGTATTTT. Amino acids: CATSRAGEERGGNTQYF.

Many counts were recorded for this clonotype. V is TRBV6-6 and J is TRBJ1-2; 7 bases agree with TRBD1. Trimming took 6 bases from V and 5 from J; bases not matched to a gene: 18. Germline V CDR1 and CDR2: MNHNY, SVGAGI (reference sequence). This CDR3 is 17 amino acids long. In DNA, the CDR3 is TGTGCCAGCAGCTCCGACAGGGCGCTAAGGGGTCCTTATGGCTACACCTTC. As protein: CASSSDRALRGPYGYTF.

By frequency in the sample, this clonotype is medium-sized. V is TRBV30 and J is TRBJ1-1, with D maybe TRBD1 (6 bases). CDR1 and CDR2 from the germline V gene are GTSNPN and SVGIG (reference sequence). V was trimmed by 5 bases and J by 3 bases, leaving 7 bases between them. The CDR3 runs 11 residues. CDR3 nucleotides: TGTGCCTGGGGACAGTACACTGAAGCTTTCTTT. It translates to CAWGQYTEAFF. The variable domain in full, completed from reference TRBV30 and TRBJ1-1, reads SQTIHQWPATLVQPVGSPLSLECTVEGTSNPNLYWYRQAAGRGLQLLFYSVGIGQISSEVPQNLSASRPQDRQFILSSKKLLLSDSGFYLCAWGQYTEAFFGQGTRLTVV.

Many counts were recorded for this clonotype. This chain's CDR3 is CASSLVAGEFTGELFF. CDR3 bases: TGCGCCAGCAGCCTCGTAGCGGGAGAGTTCACCGGGGAGCTGTTTTTT. The chain couples TRBV5-1 to TRBJ2-2; the match to TRBD2 covers 9 bases. Germline CDR1 and CDR2: SGHRS and YFSETQ. CDR3 length: 16 amino acids. V lost 4 bases, J lost 4 bases, and 8 bases stayed unmatched. Variable domain in full (rest from reference TRBV5-1 and TRBJ2-2): KAGVTQTPRYLIKTRGQQVTLSCSPISGHRSVSWYQQTPGQGLQFLFEYFSETQRNKGNFPGRFSGRQFSNSRSEMNVSTLELGDSALYLCASSLVAGEFTGELFFGEGSRLTVL.

This clonotype appeared many times. This chain connects TRBV30 to TRBJ1-1, with TRBD1 as a possible D gene (5 bases). The CDR3 has 12 residues. Trimming pared 2 bases from V and 5 bases from J, leaving 9 bases between. Per the germline V gene, CDR1 is GTSNPN and CDR2 is SVGIG (reference sequence). This CDR3 is CAWSRGVTEAFF. The CDR3 nucleotides are TGTGCCTGGAGTAGAGGGGTGACTGAAGCTTTCTTT.

The V gene is TRBV7-2, the J gene TRBJ2-5, with 12 bases matching TRBD2. The CDR3 contains 17 residues. CDR1 is SGHTA, CDR2 FQGNSA, per germline. V gave up 4 bases and J gave up 2 bases; unmatched junction bases: 8. The chain's CDR3 is CASSSRWTSGVQETQYF. The CDR3 nucleotides are TGTGCCAGCAGCTCACGATGGACTAGCGGGGTTCAAGAGACCCAGTACTTC.

Many counts were recorded for this clonotype. This chain joins TRBV25-1 and TRBJ1-2, with a possible D match to TRBD1 (6 bases). The CDR3 covers 14 residues. The ends were cut back, 7 bases at V and 8 bases at J, with 20 bases in the middle. The germline CDR1 and CDR2 sequences are MGHDK and SYGVNS. CDR3 in DNA: TGTGCCAGCACCAAGTCGGGGGGCGGCTTCGGCTACACCTTC. Amino acids: CASTKSGGGFGYTF.

This clonotype was counted many times. J is TRBJ1-6 and V is TRBV12-3 or TRBV12-4; TRBD1 matches at 11 bases. The CDR3 spans 17 residues. J gave up 4 bases and V 0 bases, and 2 bases lay outside the gene matches. CDR3 residues: CASSLAGTGGYNSPLHF. DNA for the CDR3: TGTGCCAGCAGTTTAGCGGGGACAGGGGGGTATAATTCACCCCTCCACTTT.

The rearrangement links TRBV7-2 to TRBJ2-5; 12 positions match TRBD2. Trimming took 5 bases from V and 5 from J; bases not matched to a gene: 9. CDR3 size: 16 residues. From germline, CDR1 is SGHTA and CDR2 FQGNSA. The CDR3 loop reads CASSLLPSGRGETQYF. The CDR3 nucleotides are TGTGCCAGCAGCCTCCTCCCTAGCGGGAGGGGCGAGACCCAGTACTTC.

This clonotype was observed at least ten times. This chain links TRBV2 with TRBJ2-1, with D possibly matching TRBD2 (6 bases). Germline lookup yields CDR1 SNHLY and CDR2 FYNNEI. The CDR3 is 13 amino acids. V shed 4 bases and J shed 6 bases, with 10 bases lying between them. The CDR3 nucleotides are TGTGCCAGCAGTGTCCGGGGACTCAATGAGCAGTTCTTC. Its protein product is CASSVRGLNEQFF. Full variable domain (remainder filled in from reference TRBV2 and TRBJ2-1): EPEVTQTPSHQVTQMGQEVILRCVPISNHLYFYWYRQILGQKVEFLVSFYNNEISEKSEIFDDQFSVERPDGSNFTLKIRSTKLEDSAMYFCASSVRGLNEQFFGPGTRLTVL.

This clonotype showed up many times. The chain has TRBV20-1 and TRBJ1-1, with D perhaps matching TRBD1 (6 bases). Trimming took off 1 base at V and 11 bases at J, with 17 bases between the two ends. Germline lookup yields CDR1 DFQATT and CDR2 SNEGSKA (reference sequence). This CDR3 contains 13 residues. The CDR3 here is CSARGPWGATAFF. The CDR3 DNA follows: TGCAGTGCTAGAGGACCGTGGGGGGCGACCGCTTTCTTT.

This clonotype was observed at least ten times. The J gene is TRBJ2-3, the V gene TRBV20-1, with D possibly TRBD1 on 5 matching bases. The V gene lost 5 bases and the J gene lost 6 bases, with 21 bases spanning the gap. The CDR3 is 15 amino acids. Germline values: CDR1 DFQATT, CDR2 SNEGSKA (reference sequence). CDR3: CSAPPTAGGVDTQYF. The CDR3 DNA follows: TGCAGTGCTCCACCGACAGCTGGCGGAGTCGATACGCAGTATTTT.

This clonotype appeared a few times. The DNA for the CDR3 is TGTGCCAGCAGCTACCTCCGGGACAGACACAATGAGCAGTTCTTC. It is translated as CASSYLRDRHNEQFF. J is TRBJ2-1 and V is TRBV7-8; 7 positions agree with TRBD1. Germline V lookup: CDR1 SGHVS, CDR2 FQNEAQ. Trimming took 4 bases from V and 5 from J; bases not matched to a gene: 8. The CDR3 sequence is 15 residues long.

This clonotype was seen ten or more times. The V call is TRBV20-1, the J call TRBJ2-3; 7 bases are a match to TRBD2. This CDR3 is built from 14 residues. Germline lookup yields CDR1 DFQATT and CDR2 SNEGSKA (reference sequence). Trimming took 5 bases from V and 1 from J; bases not matched to a gene: 6. In nucleotides, the CDR3 is TGCAGTGCTGAGGCGGGGGTGGGCACAGATACGCAGTATTTT. It specifies CSAEAGVGTDTQYF.

In this sample, this clonotype turned up many times. The CDR3 loop is CATSDWTSGRAGEQFF. The CDR3 nucleotides read TGTGCCACCAGTGATTGGACTAGCGGGAGGGCCGGTGAGCAGTTCTTC. The V and J genes are TRBV24-1 and TRBJ2-1, with TRBD2 identical over 15 bases. Trimming removed 2 bases from V and 9 bases from J; junction bases left unmatched: 4. The germline V gene encodes CDR1 KGHDR and CDR2 SFDVKD. The length of the CDR3 is 16 residues.

This clonotype has just a few counts. The rearrangement uses TRBV20-1 and TRBJ2-1; 7 bases line up with TRBD2. The germline CDR1 and CDR2 sequences are DFQATT and SNEGSKA (reference sequence). Losses at the gene ends were 6 bases for V and 5 bases for J; bases not matched to a gene: 7. The CDR3 consists of 13 residues. The CDR3 loop is CSAASGRDNEQFF. As DNA, the CDR3 is TGCAGTGCCGCTAGCGGACGCGACAATGAGCAGTTCTTC.

This clonotype has ten or more counts. The chain links TRBV20-1 to TRBJ2-1; 10 bases agree with TRBD2. Per the germline V gene, CDR1 is DFQATT and CDR2 is SNEGSKA (reference sequence). The CDR3 extends over 11 amino acids. CDR3 residues: CRAGGRYEQFF. The CDR3 coding sequence is TGCAGAGCGGGGGGGCGTTATGAGCAGTTCTTC.

Turning to this clonotype: Since a much larger clone is just one base distant, this may be a read error. The CDR3 spells CASRRARWDEQYF. For the CDR3, the DNA is TGTGCCAGCAGACGTGCCAGGTGGGACGAGCAGTACTTC. The chain uses TRBV14 and TRBJ2-7; D is ambiguous. The CDR3 sequence is 13 residues long. Trimming stripped 6 bases from V and 5 bases from J, with 14 bases between. Germline-derived CDR1 and CDR2 are SGHDN and FVKESK.

As for this clonotype: A much larger clone differs from this one at a single base, so this may be a read error. CDR3: CSAPDRDTEAFF. In DNA, the CDR3 is TGCAGTGCTCCCGACAGGGACACTGAAGCTTTCTTT. The rearrangement joins TRBV20-1 to TRBJ1-1, with TRBD1 identical over 7 bases. The CDR3 covers 12 residues. Looked up from germline, CDR1 is DFQATT and CDR2 is SNEGSKA (reference sequence). Losses at the gene ends were 5 bases for V and 3 bases for J; bases not matched to a gene: 3.

This clonotype was seen repeatedly, ten times or more. The rearrangement uses TRBV29-1 and TRBJ2-4; D may be TRBD2 (5 bases). In germline, CDR1 is SQVTM, CDR2 ANQGSEA. Trimming left V 7 bases short and J 4 bases short, with 11 bases between. The CDR3 is 12 residues long. The DNA for the CDR3 is TGCAGCGCCCGGACTGCTAAAAACATTCAGTACTTC. This codes for CSARTAKNIQYF.